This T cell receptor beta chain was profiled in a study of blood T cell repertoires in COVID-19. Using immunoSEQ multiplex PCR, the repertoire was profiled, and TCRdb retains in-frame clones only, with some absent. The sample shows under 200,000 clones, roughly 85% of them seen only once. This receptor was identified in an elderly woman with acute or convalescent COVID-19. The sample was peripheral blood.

CDR3 in DNA: TGTGCCTGGAGTGTCGGGACAGGTCTACGTGGCTACACCTTC. This translates into CAWSVGTGLRGYTF. V usage is TRBV30 and J usage is TRBJ1-2, with 8 nucleotides matching TRBD1. Looked up from germline, CDR1 is GTSNPN and CDR2 is SVGIG (reference sequence). The CDR3 totals 14 residues. The V and J ends lost 0 bases and 7 bases, in that order; junction bases with no gene match: 7. The whole variable domain, filled in from reference TRBV30 and TRBJ1-2, reads SQTIHQWPATLVQPVGSPLSLECTVEGTSNPNLYWYRQAAGRGLQLLFYSVGIGQISSEVPQNLSASRPQDRQFILSSKKLLLSDSGFYLCAWSVGTGLRGYTFGSGTRLTVV.